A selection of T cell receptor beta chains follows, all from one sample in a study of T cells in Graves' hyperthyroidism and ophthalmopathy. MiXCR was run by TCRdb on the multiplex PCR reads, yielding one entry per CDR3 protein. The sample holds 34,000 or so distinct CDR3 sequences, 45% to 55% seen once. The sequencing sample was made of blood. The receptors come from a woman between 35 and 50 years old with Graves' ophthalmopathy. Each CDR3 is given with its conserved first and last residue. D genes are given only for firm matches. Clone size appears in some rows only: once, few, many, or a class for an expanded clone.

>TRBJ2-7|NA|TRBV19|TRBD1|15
TGTGCCAGACCAAACCGGGACAGGGTCCCCTACGAGCAGTACTTC
CARPNRDRVPYEQYF
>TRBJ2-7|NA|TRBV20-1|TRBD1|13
TGCAGTGCTTCCGGGACAGGGGGCTACGAGCAGTACTTC
CSASGTGGYEQYF
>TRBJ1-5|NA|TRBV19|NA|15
TGTGCCAGTAGCCGAAGACAGGAGGTCAACGAGCCCCAGCATTTT
CASSRRQEVNEPQHF
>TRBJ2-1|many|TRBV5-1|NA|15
TGCGCCAGCGACCGAGGGGGGGGGGACTACAATGAGCAGTTCTTC
CASDRGGGDYNEQFF
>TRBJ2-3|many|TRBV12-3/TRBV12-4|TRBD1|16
TGTGCCAGCAGTTTGGCCCGGACAGGGGGCAAAGATACGCAGTATTTT
CASSLARTGGKDTQYF
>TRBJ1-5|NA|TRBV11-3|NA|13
TGTGCCAGCAGCTTAGATCAGAGTGGTTCCCGGCATTTT
CASSLDQSGSRHF
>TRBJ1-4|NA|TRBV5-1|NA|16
TGCGCCAGCACCACCCTATCAGGACTAGATAATGAAAAACTGTTTTTT
CASTTLSGLDNEKLFF
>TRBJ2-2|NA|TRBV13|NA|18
TGTGCCAGCAGCTTAGCCCCGAGGGGCGGTGCGAACACCGGGGAGCTGTCTTGG
CASSLAPRGGANTGELSW
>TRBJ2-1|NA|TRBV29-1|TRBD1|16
TGCAGCGCCAAAGCCGGGACAGGGGGGATATACAATGAGCAGTTCTTC
CSAKAGTGGIYNEQFF
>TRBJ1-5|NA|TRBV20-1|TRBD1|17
TGCAGTGCTGGCAGATACACAGGGGGCCTTAGCAATCAGTCCCAGCATTTT
CSAGRYTGGLSNQSQHF
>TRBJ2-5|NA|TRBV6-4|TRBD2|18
TGTGCCAGCAGAACCGGGACTAGCGGGGCCGAACTGGGGGAGACCCAGTACTTC
CASRTGTSGAELGETQYF
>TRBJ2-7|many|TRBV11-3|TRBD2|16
TGTGCCAGCAGCCCCCGGGGGGTAGCGGGTGTTTACGAGCAGTACTTC
CASSPRGVAGVYEQYF
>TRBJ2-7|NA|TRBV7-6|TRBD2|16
TGTGCCAGCAGCTTCGCGGGACTAGCGGAGATCTACGAGCAGTACTTC
CASSFAGLAEIYEQYF
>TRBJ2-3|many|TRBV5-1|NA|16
TGCGCCAGCAGCTTGATGGCACGTAAGGGCACAGATACGCAGTATTTT
CASSLMARKGTDTQYF
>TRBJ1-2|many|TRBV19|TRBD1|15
TGTGCCAGTATAAGGACAGGAAAATTCAACTATGGCTACACCTTC
CASIRTGKFNYGYTF
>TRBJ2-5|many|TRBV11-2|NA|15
TGTGCCAGCAGCTTAAACGAAGGGGGGGTCGGGACCCAGTACTTC
CASSLNEGGVGTQYF
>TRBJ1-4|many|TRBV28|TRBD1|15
TGTGCCAGCAGTGGGAGGACAGGCGAGATTGAAAAACTGTTTTTT
CASSGRTGEIEKLFF
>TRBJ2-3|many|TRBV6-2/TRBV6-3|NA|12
TGTGCCAGCAGGGGCCCGTCCGGTACGCAGTATTTT
CASRGPSGTQYF
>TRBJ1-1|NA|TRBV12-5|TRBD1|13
TGTGCTAGTGGTTCGACAGGGGTCACTGAAGCTTTCTTT
CASGSTGVTEAFF
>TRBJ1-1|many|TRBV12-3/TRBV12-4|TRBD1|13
TGTGCCAGCGCCTCCCACAGGGGCACTGAAGCTTTCTTT
CASASHRGTEAFF
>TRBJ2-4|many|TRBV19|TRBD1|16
TGTGCCAGTAGTATCCCAAAAACAGGGGTGGGAAACATTCAGTACTTC
CASSIPKTGVGNIQYF
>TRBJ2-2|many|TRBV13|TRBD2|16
TGTGCCAGCAGCTTGGGAGCGGGAGGGTACACCGGGGAGCTGTTTTTT
CASSLGAGGYTGELFF
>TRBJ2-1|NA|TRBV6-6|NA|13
TGTGCCACGTGTAGGGGGGGCACAGATACGCAGTTCTTC
CATCRGGTDTQFF
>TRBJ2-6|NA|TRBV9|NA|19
TGTGCCAGCAGCGTAGCCGGGTGGGCGGTTCCCTCTGGGGCCAACGTCCTGACTTTC
CASSVAGWAVPSGANVLTF
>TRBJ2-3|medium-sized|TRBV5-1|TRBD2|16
TGCGCCAGCAGCCCCAGACTAGCGGGGGTCACAGATACGCAGTATTTT
CASSPRLAGVTDTQYF
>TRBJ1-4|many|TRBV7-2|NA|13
TGTGCCAGCAGCTTACCAGGCTTCGACAAACTGTTTTTT
CASSLPGFDKLFF
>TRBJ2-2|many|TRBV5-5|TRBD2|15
TGTGCCAGCAGCGGGACTAGCGGGATTACCGGGGAGCTGTTTTTT
CASSGTSGITGELFF
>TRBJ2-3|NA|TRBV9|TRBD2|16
TGTGCCGGCAGCGAGGGACTAGTGGATTACACAGATACGCAGTATTTT
CAGSEGLVDYTDTQYF
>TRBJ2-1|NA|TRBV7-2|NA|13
TGTGCCAGCAGCTTAGGCAGTCTGAACACTGAAGCTTTC
CASSLGSLNTEAF
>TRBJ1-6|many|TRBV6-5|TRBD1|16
TGTGCCAGCAGTTACTCGGAGGGACAGGGTAATTCACCCCTCCACTTT
CASSYSEGQGNSPLHF
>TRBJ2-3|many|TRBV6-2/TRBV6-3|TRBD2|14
TGTGCCAGCAGGGCGGGACTAGCCACAGATACGCAGTATTTT
CASRAGLATDTQYF
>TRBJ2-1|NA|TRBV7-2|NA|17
TGTGCCAGCAGCCCAATTAGGGGGCTAGCGGGTAACAATGAGCAGTTCTTC
CASSPIRGLAGNNEQFF
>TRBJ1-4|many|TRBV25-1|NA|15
TGTGCCAGCAGTGAATGGGGAGGGGTCACTGAAAAACTGTTTTTT
CASSEWGGVTEKLFF
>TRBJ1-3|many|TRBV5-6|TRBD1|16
TGTGCCAGCAGCTTGGGCCCAGGGGGATCCGGAAACACCATATATTTT
CASSLGPGGSGNTIYF
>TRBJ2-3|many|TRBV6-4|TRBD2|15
TGTGCCAGCAGTTTGAGCGGGGGATCCACAGATACGCAGTATTTT
CASSLSGGSTDTQYF
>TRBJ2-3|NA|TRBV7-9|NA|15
TGTGCCAGCAGCTTAGCCCGGGACACGACAGATACGCAGTATTTT
CASSLARDTTDTQYF
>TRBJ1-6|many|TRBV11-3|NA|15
TGTGCCAGCAGCTTAGGAACAGGGAGAGAATCACCCCTCCACTTT
CASSLGTGRESPLHF
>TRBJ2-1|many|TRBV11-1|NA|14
TGTGCCAGCAGCTTTCTTGCGGGGGCACATGAGCAGTTCTTC
CASSFLAGAHEQFF
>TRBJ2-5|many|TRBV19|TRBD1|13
TGTGCCAGCTCCCGGGACAGGGAAGAGACCCAGTACTTC
CASSRDREETQYF
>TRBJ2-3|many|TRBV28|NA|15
TGTGCCAGCAGTCGCACCTTGGGGGTGGCAGATACGCAGTATTTT
CASSRTLGVADTQYF
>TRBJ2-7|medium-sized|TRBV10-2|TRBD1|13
TGCGCCAGCAGACAGGGGGCGCAATACGAGCAGTACTTC
CASRQGAQYEQYF
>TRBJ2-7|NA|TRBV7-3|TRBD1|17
TGTGCCAGCAGCTTGGGACAGGGGGCCGGTATAGCCTACGAGCAGTACTTC
CASSLGQGAGIAYEQYF
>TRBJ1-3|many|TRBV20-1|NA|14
TGCAGTGCTAGGAAAGAGAACTCTGGAAACACCATATATTTT
CSARKENSGNTIYF
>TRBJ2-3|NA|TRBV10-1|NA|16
TGCGCCAGCAGTGAACGACTGGGGTCCTCCTACAATGAGCAGTATTTT
CASSERLGSSYNEQYF
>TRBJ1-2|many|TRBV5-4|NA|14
TGTGCCAGCACCCCCGGGACGGCGAACTATGGCTACACCTTC
CASTPGTANYGYTF
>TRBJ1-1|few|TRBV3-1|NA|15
TGTGCCAGCAGCCTCCCGGGGGGGTCGGTCACTGAAGCTTTCTTT
CASSLPGGSVTEAFF
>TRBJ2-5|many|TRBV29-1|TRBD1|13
TGCAGCGTTGCCGGACAGGGGGGTGAGACCCAGTACTTC
CSVAGQGGETQYF
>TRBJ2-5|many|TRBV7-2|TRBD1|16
TGTGCCAGCAGCTCCCGGACAGGGGCCCTCCAAGAGACCCAGTACTTC
CASSSRTGALQETQYF
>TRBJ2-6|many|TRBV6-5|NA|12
TGTGCCAGCAGCTCTGGGGCCAACGTCCTGACTTTC
CASSSGANVLTF
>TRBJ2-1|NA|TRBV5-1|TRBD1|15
TGCGCCAGCAGCTTGATCGGACAGGAGATCAGTGAGCAGTTCTTC
CASSLIGQEISEQFF
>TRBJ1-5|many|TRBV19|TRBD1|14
TGTGCCAGTTCCAGGGGGTATAGCAATCAGCCCCAGCATTTT
CASSRGYSNQPQHF
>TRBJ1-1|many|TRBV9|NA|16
TGTGCCAGCAGCCAAAAAGACAGGATTTGGTACAGTGAAGCTTTCTTT
CASSQKDRIWYSEAFF
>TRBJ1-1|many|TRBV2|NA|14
TGTGCCAGCAGTCAACTACAGGGGAACACTGAAGCTTTCTTT
CASSQLQGNTEAFF